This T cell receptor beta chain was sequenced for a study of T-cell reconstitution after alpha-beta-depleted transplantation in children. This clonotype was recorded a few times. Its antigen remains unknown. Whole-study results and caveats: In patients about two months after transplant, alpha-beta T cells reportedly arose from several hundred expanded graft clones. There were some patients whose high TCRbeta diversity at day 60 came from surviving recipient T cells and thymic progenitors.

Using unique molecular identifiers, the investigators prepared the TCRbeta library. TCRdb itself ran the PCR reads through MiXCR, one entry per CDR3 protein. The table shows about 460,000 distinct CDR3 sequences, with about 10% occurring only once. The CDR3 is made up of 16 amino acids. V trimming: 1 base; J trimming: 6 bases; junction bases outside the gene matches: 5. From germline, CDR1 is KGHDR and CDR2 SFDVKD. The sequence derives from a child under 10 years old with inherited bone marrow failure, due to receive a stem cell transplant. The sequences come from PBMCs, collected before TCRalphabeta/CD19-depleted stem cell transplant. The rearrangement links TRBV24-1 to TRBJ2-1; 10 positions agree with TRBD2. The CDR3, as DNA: TGTGCCACCAGTGATTTAGCGGGAGGGCGTAGCAATGAGCAGTTCTTC. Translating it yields CATSDLAGGRSNEQFF.